These 11 T cell receptor beta chains came from one sample sequenced in a study of shared clonotypes between healthy human individuals. TCRdb's copy holds only in-frame clones and misses some; the assay was immunoSEQ multiplex PCR. The sample lists 2 million to 2.5 million clones; 95% were seen once. Material: naive CD4+ T cells sorted from blood. Subset given: CD45RA+ positively selected. Receptors originate from a man aged 18 to 30 in good health.

This sequence joins TRBV29-1 and TRBJ2-2; a possible D gene is TRBD1 (5 bases). CDR3 size: 14 residues. Germline lookup yields CDR1 SQVTM and CDR2 ANQGSEA. V lost 3 bases and J 4 bases, leaving 12 bases between the germline ends. This CDR3 is CSVDQGLSTGELFF. The CDR3, as DNA: TGCAGCGTTGATCAGGGTTTAAGCACCGGGGAGCTGTTTTTT.

The chain has TRBV6-1 and TRBJ1-2; weak D call: TRBD1 (5 bases). This CDR3 is 14 amino acids long. Trimming took off 1 base at V and 8 bases at J, with 14 bases between the two ends. Germline V gene lookup returns CDR1 MNHNS and CDR2 SASEGT. The CDR3 DNA is TGTGCCAGCAGTGAAGGCCCAGGGAGTAAGGGCTACACCTTC. Its translation: CASSEGPGSKGYTF.

Remarks on this clone: This sample also contains other DNA sequences that code for the same CDR3. J is TRBJ2-3 and V is TRBV7-2; D possibly corresponds to TRBD2 (5 bases). CDR1 and CDR2 from the germline V gene are SGHTA and FQGNSA. This CDR3 has 12 amino acids. V was clipped by 3 bases and J by 6 bases, with 7 bases between them. The CDR3 DNA is TGTGCCAGCAGCTTCCGGGGTGATACGCAGTATTTT. Its protein product is CASSFRGDTQYF.

This clone was observed a handful of times. At the DNA level, this CDR3 is encoded by other sequences in the same sample as well. This chain links TRBV6-5 with TRBJ1-2; possible D gene TRBD1, 6 bases. Germline values: CDR1 MNHEY, CDR2 SVGAGI. CDR3 length: 13 residues. Trimming left V 5 bases short and J 2 bases short, with 9 bases between. The chain's CDR3 is CASSRQGNYGYTF. The CDR3 DNA reads as TGTGCCAGCAGTCGTCAGGGGAACTATGGCTACACCTTC.

The chain joins TRBV14 to TRBJ2-1; D is unresolved. CDR1 and CDR2 (germline): SGHDN, FVKESK. V shed 1 base and J shed 9 bases, with 7 bases lying between them. The CDR3 has 12 residues. The CDR3 here is CASSQAPGEQFF. The CDR3 DNA sequence: TGTGCCAGCAGCCAAGCTCCTGGTGAGCAGTTCTTC.

Concerning this clone: Other DNA sequences in the same sample also yield this CDR3. V gene TRBV6-5 combines with J gene TRBJ1-5; a weak D match, TRBD1 (6 bases). The CDR3 contains 14 residues. Germline CDR1 is MNHEY and CDR2 is SVGAGI. Trimming removed 5 bases from V and 5 bases from J, with 13 bases in between. The CDR3 loop reads CASSRGRGDQPQHF. The CDR3 region has the DNA TGTGCCAGCAGTCGGGGGAGGGGGGATCAGCCCCAGCATTTT.

CDR3 bases: TGTGCCAGCAGCCAAGGGGGACGGGGTAGGATGAACACTGAAGCTTTCTTT. It encodes CASSQGGRGRMNTEAFF. The genes are TRBV4-2 and TRBJ1-1, with D maybe TRBD1 (5 bases). Trimming took 1 base from V and 0 from J, leaving 15 bases between them. The CDR3 consists of 17 residues. The germline V gene has CDR1 LGHNA and CDR2 YNFKEQ.

The rearrangement joins TRBV5-4 to TRBJ2-5, with D unresolved. Germline V gene data show CDR1 as SGHNT and CDR2 as YYREEE (reference sequence). V was pared by 4 bases and J by 5 bases, with 21 bases between. The CDR3 length is 16 residues. Here the CDR3 reads CASSPNMDGMGETQYF. The CDR3 nucleotides read TGTGCCAGCAGCCCAAACATGGACGGCATGGGGGAGACCCAGTACTTC.

This sequence joins TRBV30 and TRBJ2-5; no firm D call. CDR1 is GTSNPN, CDR2 SVGIG, per germline (reference sequence). The V end lost 6 bases, the J end lost 1 base, and 12 bases lay between the germline ends. This CDR3 contains 13 residues. The CDR3 bases are TGTGCCTGCGACAACCCGAGCCAAGAGACCCAGTACTTC. Protein sequence: CACDNPSQETQYF.

The V gene is TRBV5-4, the J gene TRBJ1-1, with TRBD1 as a possible D gene (5 bases). The CDR3 is made up of 19 amino acids. V shed 5 bases and J shed 1 base, with 27 bases lying between them. Germline CDR1 reads SGHNT; CDR2 reads YYREEE (reference sequence). In DNA, the CDR3 is TGTGCCAGCAGGGGCCCGGCCAGGGCAGGGCAAGTGCGGAACACTGAAGCTTTCTTT. Protein: CASRGPARAGQVRNTEAFF.

In regard to this clone: Different DNA sequences within this sample yield the same CDR3. V and J are TRBV2 and TRBJ1-5, with 8 bases aligning to TRBD1. This CDR3 contains 14 residues. The junction had 2 bases not matched to a gene; V was cut back by 5 bases and J by 2 bases. Germline V gene sequence: CDR1 SNHLY, CDR2 FYNNEI. DNA of the CDR3: TGTGCCAGCAGTCCACAGGGGGGCAATCAGCCCCAGCATTTT. Amino acids: CASSPQGGNQPQHF.